The sequence of this TCR beta chain was determined in a study of T cell responses to AZD1222 COVID-19 vaccine. The study's findings and limits: Spike-specific TCR depth and breadth grew after two AZD1222 doses. Repertoires in all cases were sampled only once the peak T cell response had passed.

V lost 0 bases and J lost 0, with 10 bases in between. Germline values: CDR1 SGHRS, CDR2 YFSETQ. This CDR3 comprises 15 residues. About this clone itself: Its antigen remains unknown.

TCRdb's table, derived via immunoSEQ multiplex PCR, lists solely in-frame clones and lacks some. The sample shows approximately 110,000 clones, approximately 92% of them seen only once. This sample comprised peripheral blood, obtained 28 days after the second AZD1222 dose. The chain couples TRBV5-1 to TRBJ2-7, with D possibly TRBD2 on 5 matching bases. This TCR was sampled from an adult who received the AZD1222 COVID-19 vaccine. CDR3 in amino acids: CASSLDPLGSYEQYF. The CDR3 DNA is TGCGCCAGCAGCTTGGACCCACTAGGCTCCTACGAGCAGTACTTC.